This T cell receptor beta chain was retrieved from a study of cytomegalovirus exposure and HLA in healthy donors. 60 Vbeta and 13 Jbeta primers were used in PCR. This table comes from immunoSEQ multiplex PCR, and its TCRdb copy is limited to in-frame clones, with some not included. The profile shows around 130,000 clones, around 86% of them singletons. Germline CDR1 is MDHEN and CDR2 is SYDVKM. The CDR3 runs 13 residues. V dropped 11 bases and J dropped 6 bases, with 17 bases sitting between them. Points from the study as a whole: Most TCR sequences proved rare, with some public TCRs found in many donors. Researchers reported in a later analysis that common viral pathogens appeared linked to several top clusters.

Note on this clone: The antigen is unknown.

The source is a female donor in good health and CMV-seronegative. Specimen: PBMCs. The chain recombines TRBV28 with TRBJ1-5; tentative D call: TRBD1 (6 bases). Written as DNA, the CDR3 is TGTGCCCGCATGGGGGGGGCTGTTCAGCCCCAGCATTTT. Translation: CARMGGAVQPQHF.